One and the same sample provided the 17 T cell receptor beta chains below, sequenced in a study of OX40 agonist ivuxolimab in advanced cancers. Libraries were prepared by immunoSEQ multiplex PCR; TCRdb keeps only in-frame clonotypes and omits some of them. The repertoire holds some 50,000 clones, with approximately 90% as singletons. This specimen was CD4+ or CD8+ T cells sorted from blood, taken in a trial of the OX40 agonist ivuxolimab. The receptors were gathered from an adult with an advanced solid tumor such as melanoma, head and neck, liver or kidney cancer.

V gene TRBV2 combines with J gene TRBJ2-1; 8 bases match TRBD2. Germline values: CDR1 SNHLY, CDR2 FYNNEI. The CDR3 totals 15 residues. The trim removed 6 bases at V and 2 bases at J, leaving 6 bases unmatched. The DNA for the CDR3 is TGTGCCAGCAGCCGCGTCGGGGGGGCCTACAATGAGCAGTTCTTC. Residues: CASSRVGGAYNEQFF.

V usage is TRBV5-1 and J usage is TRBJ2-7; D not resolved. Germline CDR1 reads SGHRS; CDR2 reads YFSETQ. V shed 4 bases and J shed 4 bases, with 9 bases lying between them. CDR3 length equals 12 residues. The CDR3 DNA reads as TGCGCCAGCAGCCCTCTGGGGTACGAGCAGTACTTC. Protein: CASSPLGYEQYF.

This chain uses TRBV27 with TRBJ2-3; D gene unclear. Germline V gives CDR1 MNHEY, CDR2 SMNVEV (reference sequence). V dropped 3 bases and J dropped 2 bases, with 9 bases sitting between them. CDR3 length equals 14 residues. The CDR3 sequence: CASSLIAPTDTQYF. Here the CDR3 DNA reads TGTGCCAGCAGTTTGATTGCCCCCACAGATACGCAGTATTTT.

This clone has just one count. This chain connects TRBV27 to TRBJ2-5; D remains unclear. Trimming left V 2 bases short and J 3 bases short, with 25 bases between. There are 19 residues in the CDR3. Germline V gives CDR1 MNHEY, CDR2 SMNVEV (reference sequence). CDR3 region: CASSLKTPLILTPKETQYF. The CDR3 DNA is TGTGCCAGCAGTTTAAAGACTCCCCTGATACTGACCCCCAAAGAGACCCAGTACTTC.

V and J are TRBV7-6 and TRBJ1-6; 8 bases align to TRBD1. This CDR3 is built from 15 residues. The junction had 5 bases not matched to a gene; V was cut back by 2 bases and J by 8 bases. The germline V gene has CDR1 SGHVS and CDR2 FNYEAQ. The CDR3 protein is CASSLSDRGDSPLHF. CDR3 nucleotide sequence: TGTGCCAGCAGCTTAAGCGACAGGGGAGATTCACCCCTCCACTTT.

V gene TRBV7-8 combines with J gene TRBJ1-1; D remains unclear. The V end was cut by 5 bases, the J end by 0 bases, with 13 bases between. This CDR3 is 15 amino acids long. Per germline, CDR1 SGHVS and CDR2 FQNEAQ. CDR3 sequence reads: CASSPFPIVNTEAFF. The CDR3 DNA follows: TGTGCCAGCAGCCCTTTCCCTATCGTGAACACTGAAGCTTTCTTT.

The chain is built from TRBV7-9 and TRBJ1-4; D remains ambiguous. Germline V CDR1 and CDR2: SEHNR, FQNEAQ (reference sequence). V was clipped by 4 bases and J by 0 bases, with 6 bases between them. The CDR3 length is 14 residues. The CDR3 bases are TGTGCCAGCAGCTCGCCTACAACTAATGAAAAACTGTTTTTT. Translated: CASSSPTTNEKLFF.

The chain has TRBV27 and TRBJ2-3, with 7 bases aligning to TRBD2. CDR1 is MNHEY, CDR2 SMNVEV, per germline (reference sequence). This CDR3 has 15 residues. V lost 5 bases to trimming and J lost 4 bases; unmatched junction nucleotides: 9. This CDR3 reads CASSKGGSRADTQYF. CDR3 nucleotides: TGTGCCAGCAGTAAGGGCGGGAGTCGGGCAGATACGCAGTATTTT.

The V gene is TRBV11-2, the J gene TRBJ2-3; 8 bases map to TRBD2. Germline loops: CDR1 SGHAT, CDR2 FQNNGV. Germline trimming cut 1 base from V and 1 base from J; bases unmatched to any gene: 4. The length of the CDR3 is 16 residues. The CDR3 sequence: CASSLGLAKGTDTQYF. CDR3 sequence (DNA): TGTGCCAGCAGCTTAGGACTAGCGAAAGGCACAGATACGCAGTATTTT. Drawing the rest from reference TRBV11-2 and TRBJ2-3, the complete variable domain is EAGVAQSPRYKIIEKRQSVAFWCNPISGHATLYWYQQILGQGPKLLIQFQNNGVVDDSQLPKDRFSAERLKGVDSTLKIQPAKLEDSAVYLCASSLGLAKGTDTQYFGPGTRLTVL.

Written as DNA, the CDR3 is TGTGCCAGCACCTCAGGGGGGGCCTCTCCTCTCTATGGCTACACCTTC. Translation gives CASTSGGASPLYGYTF. The chain combines TRBV2 with TRBJ1-2, with 7 bases that match TRBD1. Trimming at V came to 7 bases and at J to 4 bases, leaving 15 bases not matched to a gene. This CDR3 comprises 16 residues. Germline loops: CDR1 SNHLY, CDR2 FYNNEI.

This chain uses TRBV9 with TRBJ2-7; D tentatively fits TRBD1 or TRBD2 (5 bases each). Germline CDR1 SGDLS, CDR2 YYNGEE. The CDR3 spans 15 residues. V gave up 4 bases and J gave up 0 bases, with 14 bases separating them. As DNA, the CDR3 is TGTGCCAGCAGCTCGGGACGTCACAGCTCCTACGAGCAGTACTTC. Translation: CASSSGRHSSYEQYF.

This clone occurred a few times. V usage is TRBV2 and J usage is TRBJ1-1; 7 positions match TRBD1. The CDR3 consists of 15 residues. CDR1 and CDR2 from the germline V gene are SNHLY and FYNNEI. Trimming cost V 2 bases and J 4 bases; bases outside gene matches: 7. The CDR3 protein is CASSESGGISTEAFF. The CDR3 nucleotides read TGTGCCAGCAGTGAATCAGGGGGGATTAGCACTGAAGCTTTCTTT. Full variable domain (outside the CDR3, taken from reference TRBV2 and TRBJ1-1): EPEVTQTPSHQVTQMGQEVILRCVPISNHLYFYWYRQILGQKVEFLVSFYNNEISEKSEIFDDQFSVERPDGSNFTLKIRSTKLEDSAMYFCASSESGGISTEAFFGQGTRLTVV.

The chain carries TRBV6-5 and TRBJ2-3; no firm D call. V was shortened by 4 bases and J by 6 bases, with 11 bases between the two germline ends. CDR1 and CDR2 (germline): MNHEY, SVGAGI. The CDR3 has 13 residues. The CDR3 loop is CASSFGSGDTQYF. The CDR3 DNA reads TGTGCCAGCAGTTTTGGTTCCGGGGATACGCAGTATTTT.

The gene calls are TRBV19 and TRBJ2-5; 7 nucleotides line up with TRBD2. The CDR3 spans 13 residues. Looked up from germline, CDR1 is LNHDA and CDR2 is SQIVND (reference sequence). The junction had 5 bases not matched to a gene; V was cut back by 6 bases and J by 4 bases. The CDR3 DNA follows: TGTGCCAGTAGCCTAAGCGGGGTAGAGACCCAGTACTTC. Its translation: CASSLSGVETQYF.

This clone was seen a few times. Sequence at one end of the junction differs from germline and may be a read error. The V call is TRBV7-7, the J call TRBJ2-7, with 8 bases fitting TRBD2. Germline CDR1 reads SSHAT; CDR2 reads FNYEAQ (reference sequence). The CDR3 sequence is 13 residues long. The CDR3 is CASSVGLGYEQYF. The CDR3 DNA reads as TGTGCTAGCAGCGTGGGACTAGGCTACGAGCAGTACTTC.

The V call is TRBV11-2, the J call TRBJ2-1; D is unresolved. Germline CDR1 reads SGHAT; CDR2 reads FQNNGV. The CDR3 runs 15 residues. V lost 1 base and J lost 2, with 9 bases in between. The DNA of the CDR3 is TGTGCCAGCAGCTTAGGAGAGGTGGCCTACAATGAGCAGTTCTTC. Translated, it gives CASSLGEVAYNEQFF.

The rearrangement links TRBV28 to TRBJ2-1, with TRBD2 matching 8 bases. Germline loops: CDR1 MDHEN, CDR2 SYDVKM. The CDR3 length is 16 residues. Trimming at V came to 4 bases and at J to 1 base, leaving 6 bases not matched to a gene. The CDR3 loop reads CASSSGTSSSYNEQFF. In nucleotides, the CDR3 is TGTGCCAGCAGTTCGGGGACTAGTAGTTCCTACAATGAGCAGTTCTTC.